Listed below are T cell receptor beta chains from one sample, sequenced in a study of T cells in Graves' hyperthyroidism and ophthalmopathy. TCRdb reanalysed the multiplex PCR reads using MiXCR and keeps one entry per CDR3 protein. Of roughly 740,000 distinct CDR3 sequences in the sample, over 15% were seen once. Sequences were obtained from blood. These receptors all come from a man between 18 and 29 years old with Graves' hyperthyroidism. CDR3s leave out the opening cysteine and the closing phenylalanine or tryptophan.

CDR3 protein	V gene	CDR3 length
SARDRTSVTRSYNEQF	TRBV20-1	16
SALDRDYGYT	TRBV20-1	10
ASTPRRDQPQH	TRBV7-2	11
ASSLFRTAFQETQY	TRBV7-9	14
SARDSETGSYEQY	TRBV20-1	13
ASSFGKGLRVPLH	TRBV12-3/TRBV12-4	13
ASSYSNGLGRTIQY	TRBV6-5	14
ASSQVIAGGIDTQY	TRBV4-1	14
ANSYSMRGSYEQY	TRBV6-5	13
ASSILAEETQY	TRBV19	11
ASRFGTGGTGELF	TRBV19	13
ASSLTRGAYNEQF	TRBV7-2	13
SARDAVGTDTQY	TRBV20-1	12
ASSPDRGLEEQY	TRBV18	12
ASSLVTGANTGELF	TRBV5-1	14
ASSQEPLSLAGNNEQF	TRBV3-1	16
ASSPGSYTEAF	TRBV28	11
ATMDRDNSPLH	TRBV3-1	11
ASSEVGEQPQH	TRBV6-1	11
ASSPSKGAAKNIQY	TRBV13	14
ASSQDRAFSYT	TRBV5-4	11
VSSPEETQY	TRBV18	9
SARGTLLSSGRSSYNEQF	TRBV20-1	18
ASTRIWTSVSTDTQY	TRBV6-1	15
ASSYFADTDTQY	TRBV6-2/TRBV6-3	12
ATSDRGRKEQY	TRBV24-1	11
SAGTGRGWYEQY	TRBV20-1	12
ASTETGSMYEQY	TRBV2	12
ASSLQNLNTEAF	TRBV7-9	12
AWSNWNEQF	TRBV30	9
ASRGTGGNTYEQY	TRBV28	13
ATSRIGTGEHEQY	TRBV15	13
ASSGYRGWFGNTEAF	TRBV6-1	15
ASRTGSEQF	TRBV6-1	9
AWDTGGEETQY	TRBV30	11
ASSRWATGNTIY	TRBV12-3/TRBV12-4	12
ASPTGTESNQPQH	TRBV18	13
ASSLGTSGLYEQY	TRBV5-1	13
ASRMPGQGATNEQF	TRBV7-9	14
SYRVGNQPQH	TRBV29-1	10
ASRLQTQSGQPQH	TRBV6-1	13
ASSFTPTGVGYGYT	TRBV27	14
ASSKLAGLAKNIQY	TRBV12-3/TRBV12-4	14
ASSVRPDTQY	TRBV2	10
ASSVENTEAF	TRBV5-1	10